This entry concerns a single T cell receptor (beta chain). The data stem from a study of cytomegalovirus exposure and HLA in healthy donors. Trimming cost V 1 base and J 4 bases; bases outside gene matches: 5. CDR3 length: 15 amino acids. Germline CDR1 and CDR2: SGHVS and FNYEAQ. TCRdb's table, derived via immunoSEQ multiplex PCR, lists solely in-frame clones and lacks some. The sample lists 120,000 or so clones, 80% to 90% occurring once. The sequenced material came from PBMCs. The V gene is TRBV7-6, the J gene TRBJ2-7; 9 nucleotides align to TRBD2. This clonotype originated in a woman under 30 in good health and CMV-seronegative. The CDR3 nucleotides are TGTGCCAGCAGCTTAGGGCGGGAGGGCTTTTACGAGCAGTACTTC. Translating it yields CASSLGREGFYEQYF.